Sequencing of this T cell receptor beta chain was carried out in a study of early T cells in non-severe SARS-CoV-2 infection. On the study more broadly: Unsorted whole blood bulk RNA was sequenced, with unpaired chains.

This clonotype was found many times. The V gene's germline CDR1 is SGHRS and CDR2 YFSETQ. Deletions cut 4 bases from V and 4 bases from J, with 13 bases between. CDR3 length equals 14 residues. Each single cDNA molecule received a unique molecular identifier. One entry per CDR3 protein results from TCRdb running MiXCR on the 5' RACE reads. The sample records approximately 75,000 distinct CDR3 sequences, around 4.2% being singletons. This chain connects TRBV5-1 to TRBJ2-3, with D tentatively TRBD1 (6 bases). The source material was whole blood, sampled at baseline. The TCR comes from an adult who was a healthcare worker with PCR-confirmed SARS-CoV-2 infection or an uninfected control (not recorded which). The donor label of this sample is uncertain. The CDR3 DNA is TGCGCCAGCAGCCTGACAGGAGATTCAGATACGCAGTATTTT. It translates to CASSLTGDSDTQYF.